These 3 T cell receptor beta chains were all obtained from the same sample, sequenced in a study of blood T cell repertoires in COVID-19. Method: immunoSEQ multiplex PCR; TCRdb's copy keeps in-frame clones and lacks some. The sample carries some 130,000 clones, about nine tenths recorded once. The specimen sequenced was peripheral blood. These receptor sequences come from a woman in her 70s with COVID-19, enrolled during active disease.

The chain joins TRBV28 to TRBJ2-1; TRBD2 matches 12 bases. The CDR3 loop spans 14 amino acids. The trim removed 6 bases at V and 8 bases at J, leaving 5 bases unmatched. The germline V gene encodes CDR1 MDHEN and CDR2 SYDVKM. CDR3 sequence (DNA): TGTGCCAGCAGGGCTAGCGGGGGGGCCTATGAGCAGTTCTTC. This gives the protein CASRASGGAYEQFF.

V gene TRBV3-1 (or the pseudogene TRBV3-2) combines with J gene TRBJ2-6; D gene unclear. Germline V lookup: CDR1 LGHDT, CDR2 YNNKEL (reference sequence). The CDR3 loop spans 14 amino acids. The V end was cut by 4 bases, the J end by 0 bases, with 4 bases between. The CDR3 reads CASSPSSGANVLTF. The CDR3 coding sequence is TGTGCCAGCAGCCCGTCCTCTGGGGCCAACGTCCTGACTTTC.

This clone has just a few counts. V gene TRBV2 combines with J gene TRBJ1-3, with 10 nucleotides matching TRBD1. CDR3 size: 17 residues. V lost 3 bases to trimming and J lost 1 base; unmatched junction nucleotides: 6. Germline-derived CDR1 and CDR2 are SNHLY and FYNNEI. CDR3 protein: CASSDGTGVVSGNTIYF. CDR3 coding DNA: TGTGCCAGCAGTGATGGGACAGGGGTGGTGTCTGGAAACACCATATATTTT.